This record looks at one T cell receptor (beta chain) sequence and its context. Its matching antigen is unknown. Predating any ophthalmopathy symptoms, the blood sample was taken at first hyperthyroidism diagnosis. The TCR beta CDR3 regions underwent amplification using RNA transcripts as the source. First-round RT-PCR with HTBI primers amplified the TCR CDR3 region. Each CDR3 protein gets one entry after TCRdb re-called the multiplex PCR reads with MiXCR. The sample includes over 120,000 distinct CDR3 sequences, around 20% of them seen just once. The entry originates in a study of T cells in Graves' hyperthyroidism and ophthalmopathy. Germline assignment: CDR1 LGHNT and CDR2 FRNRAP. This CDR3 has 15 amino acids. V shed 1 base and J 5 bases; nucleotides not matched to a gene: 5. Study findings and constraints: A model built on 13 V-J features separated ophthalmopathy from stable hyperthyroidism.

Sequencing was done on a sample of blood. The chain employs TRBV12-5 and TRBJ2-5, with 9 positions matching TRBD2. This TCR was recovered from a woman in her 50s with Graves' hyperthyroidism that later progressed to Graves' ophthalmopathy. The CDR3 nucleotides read TGTGCTAGTGGTTTGGATAGCGGGAGTGGGGAGACCCAGTACTTC. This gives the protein CASGLDSGSGETQYF.